Below, 13 T cell receptor beta chains from the same sample are listed, as sequenced in a study of tumor-infiltrating lymphocytes in localized non-small cell lung cancer. Assay: immunoSEQ multiplex PCR; the TCRdb copy retains only in-frame clones and omits some. The data show under 35,000 clones, roughly 85% seen once. Sequenced material: lung tumor tissue. Receptor source: a human donor with non-small cell lung cancer.

This clone was counted once. The CDR3 region is CASSPTGSSYEQYF. Written as DNA, the CDR3 is TGTGCCAGCTCACCTACAGGGTCCTCCTACGAGCAGTACTTC. The chain joins TRBV18 to TRBJ2-7; perhaps TRBD1 as D (6 bases). The length of the CDR3 is 14 residues. With 3 bases removed from V and 0 bases from J, the gap between germline ends came to 9 bases. Germline loops: CDR1 KGHSH, CDR2 LQKENI.

This chain uses TRBV19 with TRBJ1-5; the D is unclear. V shed 2 bases and J shed 0 bases, with 8 bases lying between them. The germline gives CDR1 LNHDA, CDR2 SQIVND (reference sequence). CDR3 length: 15 residues. The CDR3, as DNA: TGTGCCAGTAGTATATCGGCGTATAGCAATCAGCCCCAGCATTTT. Translating it yields CASSISAYSNQPQHF.

The chain couples TRBV18 to TRBJ2-1; D not certain. The V end was cut by 8 bases, the J end by 3 bases, with 11 bases between. The germline V gene has CDR1 KGHSH and CDR2 LQKENI. The CDR3 runs 13 residues. The CDR3 DNA is TGTGCCAGCCCCAGCCCACACTACAATGAGCAGTTCTTC. It codes for CASPSPHYNEQFF.

The rearrangement uses TRBV18 and TRBJ1-6; 8 positions match TRBD1. The CDR3 is 15 amino acids. CDR1 KGHSH and CDR2 LQKENI come from the germline V gene. V lost 3 bases and J lost 5; bases outside the gene matches: 3. The CDR3 protein is CASSPLTGDNSPLHF. The CDR3 DNA reads TGTGCCAGCTCACCTTTGACAGGGGATAATTCACCCCTCCACTTT.

The V call is TRBV7-9, the J call TRBJ1-4; D is unresolved. CDR1 SEHNR and CDR2 FQNEAQ come from the germline V gene (reference sequence). CDR3 length: 14 amino acids. The V and J ends lost 2 bases and 1 base respectively, with 5 bases between them. In DNA, the CDR3 is TGTGCCAGCAGCTTATCCCAAACTAATGAAAAACTGTTTTTT. This encodes CASSLSQTNEKLFF.

The rearrangement joins TRBV2 to TRBJ2-7; 7 nucleotides agree with TRBD1. Trimming removed 8 bases from V and 3 bases from J; junction bases left unmatched: 7. This CDR3 region has 13 residues. The germline CDR1 and CDR2 sequences are SNHLY and FYNNEI. The CDR3 DNA reads as TGTGCCAGCCGACTGGGACAGTTCTACGAGCAGTACTTC. Its protein product is CASRLGQFYEQYF.

This sequence joins TRBV7-6 and TRBJ1-3; the D gene is possibly TRBD1 (5 bases). Germline V gene sequence: CDR1 SGHVS, CDR2 FNYEAQ. V shed 1 base and J shed 0 bases, with 10 bases lying between them. The CDR3 is made up of 16 amino acids. DNA for the CDR3: TGTGCCAGCAGCTTAGGACAGTCGAGCTCTGGAAACACCATATATTTT. Translated: CASSLGQSSSGNTIYF. Using reference TRBV7-6 and TRBJ1-3 for the parts outside the CDR3, the full variable domain is GAGVSQSPRYKVTKRGQDVALRCDPISGHVSLYWYRQALGQGPEFLTYFNYEAQQDKSGLPNDRFSAERPEGSISTLTIQRTEQRDSAMYRCASSLGQSSSGNTIYFGEGSWLTVV.

The V and J genes are TRBV18 and TRBJ2-1, with 7 bases aligning to TRBD1. Trimming at V came to 1 base and at J to 2 bases, leaving 5 bases not matched to a gene. Germline values: CDR1 KGHSH, CDR2 LQKENI. The CDR3 runs 16 residues. The CDR3 region is CASSPRVTGTYNEQFF. CDR3 DNA sequence: TGTGCCAGCTCACCACGGGTGACAGGGACCTACAATGAGCAGTTCTTC.

V usage is TRBV9 and J usage is TRBJ2-3, with D possibly TRBD1 on 6 matching bases. This CDR3 is 16 amino acids long. V was cut by 4 bases and J by 2 bases, with 17 bases left in between. Germline CDR1 reads SGDLS; CDR2 reads YYNGEE. The CDR3 nucleotides are TGTGCCAGCAGCCCTAGTCAGGGGTCGGTCACAGATACGCAGTATTTT. It translates to CASSPSQGSVTDTQYF.

This clone was recorded once. This rearrangement joins TRBV15 to TRBJ1-2, with 7 bases identical to TRBD1. The V and J ends lost 3 bases and 4 bases, in that order; junction bases with no gene match: 8. Germline V gene data show CDR1 as LNHNV and CDR2 as YYDKDF (reference sequence). This CDR3 comprises 15 residues. The CDR3 nucleotides are TGTGCCACCAGCAGGGAGGGGGCATCGGGCTATGGCTACACCTTC. This codes for CATSREGASGYGYTF.

This chain connects TRBV7-2 to TRBJ1-6; maybe TRBD1 (6 bases). This CDR3 has 15 amino acids. The V gene lost 4 bases and the J gene lost 6 bases, with 13 bases spanning the gap. Germline V gives CDR1 SGHTA, CDR2 FQGNSA. The CDR3 loop reads CASSYQQGPNSPLHF. Here the CDR3 DNA reads TGTGCCAGCAGCTACCAACAGGGTCCTAATTCACCCCTCCACTTT.

The rearrangement links TRBV2 to TRBJ2-5, with 10 bases that match TRBD2. The V and J ends lost 4 bases and 5 bases, in that order; junction bases with no gene match: 4. The V gene's germline CDR1 is SNHLY and CDR2 FYNNEI. There are 14 residues in the CDR3. The CDR3 nucleotides are TGTGCCAGCAGTGGGGAACTAGCGGGGGAGACCCAGTACTTC. Translated, it gives CASSGELAGETQYF.

The V call is TRBV4-3, the J call TRBJ2-7; possibly TRBD2 for D (6 bases). The ends were cut back, 6 bases at V and 6 bases at J, with 18 bases in the middle. There are 14 residues in the CDR3. Germline V gene data show CDR1 as LGHNA and CDR2 as YSLEER. The CDR3: CASRSIGGSGEQYF. The DNA for the CDR3 is TGCGCCAGCAGATCCATCGGGGGATCCGGCGAGCAGTACTTC.